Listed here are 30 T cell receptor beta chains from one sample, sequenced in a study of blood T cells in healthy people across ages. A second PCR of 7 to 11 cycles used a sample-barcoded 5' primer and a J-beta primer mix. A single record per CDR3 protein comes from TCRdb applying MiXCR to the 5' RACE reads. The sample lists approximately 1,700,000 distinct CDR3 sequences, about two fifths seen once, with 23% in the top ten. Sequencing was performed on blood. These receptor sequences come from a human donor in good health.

The CDR3 sequence: CASSLRGDRGNYGYTF. The CDR3 DNA is TGTGCCAGCAGCTTAAGGGGGGACAGGGGGAACTATGGCTACACCTTC. The rearrangement joins TRBV7-2 to TRBJ1-2; 11 bases map to TRBD1. The CDR3 spans 16 residues. The V segment lost 2 bases and the J segment 2 bases; nucleotides outside the gene matches: 4. Germline loops: CDR1 SGHTA, CDR2 FQGNSA.

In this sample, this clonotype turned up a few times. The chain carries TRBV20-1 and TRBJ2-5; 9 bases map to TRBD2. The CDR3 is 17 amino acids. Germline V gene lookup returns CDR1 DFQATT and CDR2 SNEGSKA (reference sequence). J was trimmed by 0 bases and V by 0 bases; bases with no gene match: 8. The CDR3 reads CSARDLLVAGDQETQYF. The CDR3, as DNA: TGCAGTGCTAGAGATTTATTGGTAGCGGGGGACCAAGAGACCCAGTACTTC.

The CDR3 sequence: CASSEEEYGYTF. DNA of the CDR3: TGTGCCAGCAGTGAAGAGGAGTATGGCTACACCTTC. The gene calls are TRBV2 and TRBJ1-2; D is unresolved. Deletions cut 1 base from V and 5 bases from J, with 5 bases between. CDR1 and CDR2 (germline): SNHLY, FYNNEI. The CDR3 covers 12 residues. The whole variable domain, remainder taken from reference TRBV2 and TRBJ1-2, is EPEVTQTPSHQVTQMGQEVILRCVPISNHLYFYWYRQILGQKVEFLVSFYNNEISEKSEIFDDQFSVERPDGSNFTLKIRSTKLEDSAMYFCASSEEEYGYTFGSGTRLTVV.

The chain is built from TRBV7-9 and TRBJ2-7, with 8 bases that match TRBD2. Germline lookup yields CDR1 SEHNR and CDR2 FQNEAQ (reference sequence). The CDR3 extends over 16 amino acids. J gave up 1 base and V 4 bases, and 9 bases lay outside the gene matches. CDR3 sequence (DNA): TGTGCCAGCAGCTCCAAGACCGGGACTAGGTCCTACGAGCAGTACTTC. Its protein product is CASSSKTGTRSYEQYF.

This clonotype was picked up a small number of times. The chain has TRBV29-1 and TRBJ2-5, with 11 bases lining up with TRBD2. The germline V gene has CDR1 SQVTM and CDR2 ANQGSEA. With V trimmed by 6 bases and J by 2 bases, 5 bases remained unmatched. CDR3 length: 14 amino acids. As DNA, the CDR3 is TGCAGCGTCACTAGCGGGAGCCAGCAAGAGACCCAGTACTTC. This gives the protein CSVTSGSQQETQYF.

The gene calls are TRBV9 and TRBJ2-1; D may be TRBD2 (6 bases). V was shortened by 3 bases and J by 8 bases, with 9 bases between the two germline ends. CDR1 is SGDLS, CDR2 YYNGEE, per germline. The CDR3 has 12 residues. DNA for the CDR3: TGTGCCAGCAGCGCGGGGGTCGATGAGCAGTTCTTC. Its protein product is CASSAGVDEQFF.

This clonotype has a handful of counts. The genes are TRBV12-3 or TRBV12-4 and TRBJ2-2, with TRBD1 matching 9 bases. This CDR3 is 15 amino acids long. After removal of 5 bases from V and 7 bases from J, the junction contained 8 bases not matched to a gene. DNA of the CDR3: TGTGCCAGCAGTCGGACCGGACAGGGGATCGGGGAGCTGTTTTTT. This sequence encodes CASSRTGQGIGELFF.

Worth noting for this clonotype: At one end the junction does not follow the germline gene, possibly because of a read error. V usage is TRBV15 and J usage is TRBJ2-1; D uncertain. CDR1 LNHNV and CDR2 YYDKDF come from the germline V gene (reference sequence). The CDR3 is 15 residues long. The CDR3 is CATSRVVNSYNGQFF. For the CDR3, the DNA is TGTGCCACCAGCAGAGTAGTCAATAGCTACAATGGGCAGTTCTTC. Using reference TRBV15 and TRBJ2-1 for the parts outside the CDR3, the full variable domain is DAMVIQNPRYQVTQFGKPVTLSCSQTLNHNVMYWYQQKSSQAPKLLFHYYDKDFNNEADTPDNFQSRRPNTSFCFLDIRSPGLGDTAMYLCATSRVVNSYNGQFFGPGTRLTVL.

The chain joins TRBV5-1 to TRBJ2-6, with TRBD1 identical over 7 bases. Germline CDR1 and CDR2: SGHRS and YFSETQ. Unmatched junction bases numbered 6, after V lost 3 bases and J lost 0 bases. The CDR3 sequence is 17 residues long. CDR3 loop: CASSYRGPSSGANVLTF. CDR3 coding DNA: TGCGCCAGCAGCTACAGGGGCCCCAGCTCTGGGGCCAACGTCCTGACTTTC.

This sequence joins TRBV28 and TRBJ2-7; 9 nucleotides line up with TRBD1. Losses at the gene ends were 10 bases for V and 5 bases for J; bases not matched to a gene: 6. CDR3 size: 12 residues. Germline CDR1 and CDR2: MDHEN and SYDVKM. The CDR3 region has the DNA TGTGCCACGGGGACAGGGACCCACGAGCAGTACTTC. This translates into CATGTGTHEQYF.

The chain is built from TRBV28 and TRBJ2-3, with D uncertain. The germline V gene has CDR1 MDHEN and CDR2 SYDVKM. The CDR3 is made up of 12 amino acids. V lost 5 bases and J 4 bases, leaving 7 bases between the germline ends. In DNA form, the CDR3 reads TGTGCCAGCAGTATCTCTCCAGATACGCAGTATTTT. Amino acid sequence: CASSISPDTQYF.

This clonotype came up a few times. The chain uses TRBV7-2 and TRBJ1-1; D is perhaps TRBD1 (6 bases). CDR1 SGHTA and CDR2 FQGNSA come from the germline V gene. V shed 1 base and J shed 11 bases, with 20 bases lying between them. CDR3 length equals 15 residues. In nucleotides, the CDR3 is TGTGCCAGCAGCTTAGGTCCGGGATCGGGGGCGAGCGCTTTCTTT. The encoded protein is CASSLGPGSGASAFF.

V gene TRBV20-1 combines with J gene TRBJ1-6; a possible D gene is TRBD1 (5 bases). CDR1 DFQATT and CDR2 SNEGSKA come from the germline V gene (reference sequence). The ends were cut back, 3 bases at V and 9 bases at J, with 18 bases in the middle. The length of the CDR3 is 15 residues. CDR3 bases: TGCAGTGCTAGTGTAACCGGGACGCTCGGTTCACCCCTCCACTTT. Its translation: CSASVTGTLGSPLHF.

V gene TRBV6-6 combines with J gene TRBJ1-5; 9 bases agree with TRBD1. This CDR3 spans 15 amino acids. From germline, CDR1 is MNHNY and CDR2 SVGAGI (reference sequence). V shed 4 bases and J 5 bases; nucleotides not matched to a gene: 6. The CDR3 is CASSSSRDRDQPQHF. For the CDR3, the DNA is TGTGCCAGCAGTTCGTCCCGGGACAGGGATCAGCCCCAGCATTTT.

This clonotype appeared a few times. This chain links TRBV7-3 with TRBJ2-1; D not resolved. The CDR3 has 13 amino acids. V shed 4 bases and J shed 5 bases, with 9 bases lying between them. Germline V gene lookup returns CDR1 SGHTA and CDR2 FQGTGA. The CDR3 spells CASSSLLNNEQFF. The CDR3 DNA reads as TGTGCCAGCAGCTCTCTCCTAAACAATGAGCAGTTCTTC.

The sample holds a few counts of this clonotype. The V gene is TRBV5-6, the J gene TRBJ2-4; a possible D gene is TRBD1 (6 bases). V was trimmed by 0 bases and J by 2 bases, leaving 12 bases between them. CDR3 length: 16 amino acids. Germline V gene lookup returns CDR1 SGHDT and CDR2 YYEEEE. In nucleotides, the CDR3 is TGTGCCAGCAGCTTGGGAGGGGGAATGCCCAAAAACATTCAGTACTTC. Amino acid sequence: CASSLGGGMPKNIQYF.

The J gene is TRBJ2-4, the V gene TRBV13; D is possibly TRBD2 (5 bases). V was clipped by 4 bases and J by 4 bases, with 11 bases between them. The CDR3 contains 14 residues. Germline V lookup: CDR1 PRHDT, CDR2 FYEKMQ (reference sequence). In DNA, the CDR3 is TGTGCCAGCAGCTCCGGACTGGATAAAAACATTCAGTACTTC. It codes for CASSSGLDKNIQYF.

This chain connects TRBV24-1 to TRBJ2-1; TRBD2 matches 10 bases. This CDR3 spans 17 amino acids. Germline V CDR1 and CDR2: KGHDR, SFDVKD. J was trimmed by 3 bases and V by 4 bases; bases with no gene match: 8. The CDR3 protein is CATSDRTSGVNYNEQFF. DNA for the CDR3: TGTGCCACCAGTGACCGCACTAGCGGGGTTAACTACAATGAGCAGTTCTTC.

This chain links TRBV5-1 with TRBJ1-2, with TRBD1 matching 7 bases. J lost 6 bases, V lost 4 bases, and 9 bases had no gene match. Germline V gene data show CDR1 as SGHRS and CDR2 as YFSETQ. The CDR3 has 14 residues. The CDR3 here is CASSPQDRRNGYTF. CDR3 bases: TGCGCCAGCAGCCCACAGGACAGGCGAAATGGCTACACCTTC.

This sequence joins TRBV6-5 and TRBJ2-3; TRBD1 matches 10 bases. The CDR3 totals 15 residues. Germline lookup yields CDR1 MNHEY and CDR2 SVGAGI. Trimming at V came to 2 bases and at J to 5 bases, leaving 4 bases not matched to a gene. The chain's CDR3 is CASSYRGQGRDTQYF. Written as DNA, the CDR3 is TGTGCCAGCAGTTACCGGGGACAGGGGAGAGATACGCAGTATTTT.

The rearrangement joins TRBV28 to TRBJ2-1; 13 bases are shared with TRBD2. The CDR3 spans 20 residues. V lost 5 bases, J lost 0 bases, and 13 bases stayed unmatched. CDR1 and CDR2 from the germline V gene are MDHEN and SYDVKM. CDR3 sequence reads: CASSLSPWGLAGSSYNEQFF. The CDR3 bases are TGTGCCAGCAGTCTCTCACCGTGGGGACTAGCGGGGAGCTCCTACAATGAGCAGTTCTTC.

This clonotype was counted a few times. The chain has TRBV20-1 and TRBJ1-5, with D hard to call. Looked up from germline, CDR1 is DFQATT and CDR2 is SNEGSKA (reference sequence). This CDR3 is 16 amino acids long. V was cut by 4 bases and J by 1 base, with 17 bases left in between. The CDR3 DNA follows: TGCAGTGCTACCAATGTCCTAAAAGGGAGCAATCAGCCCCAGCATTTT. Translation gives CSATNVLKGSNQPQHF.

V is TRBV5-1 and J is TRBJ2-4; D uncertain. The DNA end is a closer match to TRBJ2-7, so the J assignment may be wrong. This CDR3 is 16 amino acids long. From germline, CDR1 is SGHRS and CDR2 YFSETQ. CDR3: CASSLAKRSIDYEQYF. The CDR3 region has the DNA TGCGCCAGCAGCTTGGCCAAGAGGTCAATCGACTACGAGCAGTACTTC.

CDR3 nucleotide sequence: TGTGCCAGCAGATGGTCCGGAGTGGGTGAAAAACTGTTTTTT. Protein: CASRWSGVGEKLFF. J is TRBJ1-4 and V is TRBV6-5; D is unresolved. V lost 6 bases and J 7 bases, leaving 15 bases between the germline ends. The CDR3 runs to 14 residues. In germline, CDR1 is MNHEY, CDR2 SVGAGI.

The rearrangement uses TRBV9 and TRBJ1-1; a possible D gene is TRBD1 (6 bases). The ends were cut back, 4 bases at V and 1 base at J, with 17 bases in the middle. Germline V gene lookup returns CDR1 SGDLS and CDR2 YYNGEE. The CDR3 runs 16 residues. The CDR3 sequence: CASSPREGGTNTEAFF. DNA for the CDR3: TGTGCCAGCAGCCCCCGCGAAGGGGGGACGAACACTGAAGCTTTCTTT.

The CDR3 reads CASSLHPGNYEKLFF. CDR3 in DNA: TGTGCCAGCAGTCTACATCCGGGGAACTATGAAAAACTGTTTTTT. V gene TRBV28 combines with J gene TRBJ1-4; no definite D call. V lost 5 bases to trimming and J lost 6 bases, with 16 bases between them. CDR1 is MDHEN and CDR2 is SYDVKM in the germline V gene. The CDR3 contains 15 residues.

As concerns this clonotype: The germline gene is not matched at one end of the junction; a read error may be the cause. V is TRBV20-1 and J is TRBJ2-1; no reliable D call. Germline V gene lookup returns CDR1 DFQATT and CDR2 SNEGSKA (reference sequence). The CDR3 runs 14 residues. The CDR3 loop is CSANGEAAYNEQFF. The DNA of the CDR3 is TGCAGCGCTAACGGCGAGGCCGCATACAATGAGCAGTTCTTC.

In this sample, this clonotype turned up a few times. CDR3 protein: CASSGRTNYGYTF. CDR3 sequence (DNA): TGTGCCAGCAGTGGACGGACTAACTATGGCTACACCTTC. The chain carries TRBV6-5 and TRBJ1-2; no clear D. The V end was cut by 5 bases, the J end by 0 bases, with 7 bases between. Germline CDR1 is MNHEY and CDR2 is SVGAGI. The length of the CDR3 is 13 residues.

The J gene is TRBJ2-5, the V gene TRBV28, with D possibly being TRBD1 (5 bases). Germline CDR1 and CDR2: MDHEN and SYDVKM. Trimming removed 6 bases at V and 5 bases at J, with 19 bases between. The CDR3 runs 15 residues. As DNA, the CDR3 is TGTGCCAGCAGAAGAGTCGGCAGGGTGTTCGAGACCCAGTACTTC. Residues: CASRRVGRVFETQYF.

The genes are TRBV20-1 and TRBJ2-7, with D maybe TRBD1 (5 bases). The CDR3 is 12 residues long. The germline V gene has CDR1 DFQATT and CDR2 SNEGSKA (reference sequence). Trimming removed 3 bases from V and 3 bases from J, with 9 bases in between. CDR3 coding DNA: TGCAGTGCTAGCGTGGGGCGCTACGAGCAGTACTTC. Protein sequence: CSASVGRYEQYF.